Following are 25 T cell receptor beta chains from one sample sequenced in a study of shared clonotypes between healthy human individuals. Sequencing was performed with immunoSEQ multiplex PCR; in TCRdb, only in-frame clones are kept and a portion is missing. The sample comprises over a million clones, roughly 95% of which are singletons, and 0.95% to 1.5% rests with the top ten. The material sequenced was naive CD4+ T cells sorted from blood. This sample's subset: CD45RA+ positively selected. Receptor source: a man aged 25 to 40 in good health.

The CDR3: CASSVGRGAQPDTQYF. The CDR3 region has the DNA TGTGCCAGCAGCGTAGGGCGGGGGGCGCAACCAGATACGCAGTATTTT. The chain carries TRBV9 and TRBJ2-3, with 8 bases fitting TRBD2. Trimming removed 0 bases from V and 4 bases from J; junction bases left unmatched: 7. The germline gives CDR1 SGDLS, CDR2 YYNGEE. CDR3 length: 16 residues. Looking up the rest from reference TRBV9 and TRBJ2-3 gives the full variable domain: DSGVTQTPKHLITATGQRVTLRCSPRSGDLSVYWYQQSLDQGLQFLIQYYNGEERAKGNILERFSAQQFPDLHSELNLSSLELGDSALYFCASSVGRGAQPDTQYFGPGTRLTVL.

V gene TRBV7-9 combines with J gene TRBJ2-1, with D unresolved. Deletions cut 5 bases from V and 5 bases from J, with 19 bases between. The CDR3 totals 16 residues. Germline V gene lookup returns CDR1 SEHNR and CDR2 FQNEAQ (reference sequence). The CDR3, as DNA: TGTGCCAGCAGCCAAGGTAGAAGTCAGGCACACAATGAGCAGTTCTTC. This translates into CASSQGRSQAHNEQFF.

The V and J genes are TRBV14 and TRBJ2-3; 7 bases are a match to TRBD1. After removal of 1 base from V and 3 bases from J, the junction contained 4 bases not matched to a gene. The CDR3 spans 15 residues. Germline assignment: CDR1 SGHDN and CDR2 FVKESK. The CDR3 DNA follows: TGTGCCAGCAGCCAAGGTCTCAGGGGGACAGATACGCAGTATTTT. Translated, it gives CASSQGLRGTDTQYF.

The V gene is TRBV18, the J gene TRBJ2-3; TRBD2 is a possible D gene (6 bases). The CDR3 length is 14 residues. The germline V gene encodes CDR1 KGHSH and CDR2 LQKENI. Trimming removed 0 bases at V and 4 bases at J, with 8 bases between. The CDR3 reads CASSPPGGSDTQYF. The CDR3, as DNA: TGTGCCAGCTCACCACCGGGGGGATCAGATACGCAGTATTTT.

The rearrangement joins TRBV10-3 to TRBJ2-7, with 9 bases that match TRBD1. V trimming: 6 bases; J trimming: 6 bases; junction bases outside the gene matches: 12. This CDR3 has 15 residues. The germline gives CDR1 ENHRY, CDR2 SYGVKD. For the CDR3, the DNA is TGTGCCATCAGCAACCCTGCGAAACAGGGGGCCGAGCAGTACTTC. Its translation: CAISNPAKQGAEQYF.

The genes are TRBV9 and TRBJ2-1, with unresolved D. Germline V gives CDR1 SGDLS, CDR2 YYNGEE. V lost 0 bases and J lost 3, with 7 bases in between. The CDR3 runs 14 residues. The CDR3 bases are TGTGCCAGCAGCGTAGGAACGTACTACAATGAGCAGTTCTTC. Its translation is CASSVGTYYNEQFF.

This clone was observed once. V gene TRBV9 combines with J gene TRBJ2-3, with D maybe TRBD2 (5 bases). The germline V gene has CDR1 SGDLS and CDR2 YYNGEE. CDR3 length: 16 amino acids. Between the trimmed V and J ends, which lost 1 base and 4 bases, there was a span of 16 bases. This CDR3 is CASSVISSPRADTQYF. CDR3 in DNA: TGTGCCAGCAGCGTAATTTCCAGCCCGAGGGCAGATACGCAGTATTTT.

The chain recombines TRBV4-1 with TRBJ2-6; 8 bases align to TRBD1. The V segment lost 0 bases and the J segment 0 bases; nucleotides outside the gene matches: 10. CDR1 and CDR2 (germline): MGHRA, YSYEKL. This CDR3 comprises 20 residues. The CDR3 sequence: CASSQEKSGRGLSGANVLTF. CDR3 bases: TGCGCCAGCAGCCAAGAAAAGTCCGGCAGGGGGCTCTCTGGGGCCAACGTCCTGACTTTC.

The chain couples TRBV6-5 to TRBJ2-7, with 11 bases matching TRBD1. The CDR3 extends over 14 amino acids. V lost 7 bases, J lost 7 bases, and 9 bases stayed unmatched. Germline lookup yields CDR1 MNHEY and CDR2 SVGAGI. CDR3 nucleotides: TGTGCCAGCACCTTGGACAGGGGGCCAGGGGAGCAGTACTTC. Amino acid sequence: CASTLDRGPGEQYF.

The rearrangement uses TRBV5-4 and TRBJ1-2; a weak D match, TRBD1 (5 bases). V was pared by 2 bases and J by 8 bases, with 13 bases between. Germline CDR1 reads SGHNT; CDR2 reads YYREEE (reference sequence). This CDR3 is built from 13 residues. CDR3 DNA sequence: TGTGCCAGCAGCTTAAAGGGGATCTCCGGCTACACCTTC. Its protein product is CASSLKGISGYTF.

This chain links TRBV28 with TRBJ1-5, with D unclear. V dropped 8 bases and J dropped 11 bases, with 16 bases sitting between them. The CDR3 has 12 residues. Per the germline V gene, CDR1 is MDHEN and CDR2 is SYDVKM. CDR3 residues: CASANTLLSQHF. In nucleotides, the CDR3 is TGTGCCAGCGCGAATACCCTCCTCTCCCAGCATTTT.

This chain uses TRBV14 with TRBJ2-1; D gene unclear. The CDR3 is 15 amino acids. Per the germline V gene, CDR1 is SGHDN and CDR2 is FVKESK. V lost 3 bases, J lost 3 bases, and 12 bases lay in between. In DNA form, the CDR3 reads TGTGCCAGCAGCCAGGCCAGGCCATACTACAATGAGCAGTTCTTC. It specifies CASSQARPYYNEQFF.

This CDR3 is CASSEWVRGDNEQFF. CDR3 sequence (DNA): TGCGCCAGCAGTGAATGGGTTAGGGGTGATAATGAGCAGTTCTTC. The chain combines TRBV5-1 with TRBJ2-1; tentatively, D is TRBD1 (5 bases). Germline V CDR1 and CDR2: SGHRS, YFSETQ. The CDR3 is 15 residues long. The V end lost 5 bases, the J end lost 7 bases, and 19 bases lay between the germline ends. Filled out from reference TRBV5-1 and TRBJ2-1, the complete variable domain reads KAGVTQTPRYLIKTRGQQVTLSCSPISGHRSVSWYQQTPGQGLQFLFEYFSETQRNKGNFPGRFSGRQFSNSRSEMNVSTLELGDSALYLCASSEWVRGDNEQFFGPGTRLTVL.

The chain is built from TRBV20-1 and TRBJ2-1; D call uncertain. The ends were cut back, 6 bases at V and 6 bases at J, with 9 bases in the middle. The CDR3 runs 11 residues. In germline, CDR1 is DFQATT, CDR2 SNEGSKA (reference sequence). For the CDR3, the DNA is TGCAGTGCCACCTTAGTCAATGAGCAGTTCTTC. It codes for CSATLVNEQFF.

J is TRBJ2-1 and V is TRBV4-3; 7 bases are a match to TRBD2. The V and J ends lost 4 bases and 4 bases, in that order; junction bases with no gene match: 4. The CDR3 extends over 14 amino acids. In germline, CDR1 is LGHNA, CDR2 YSLEER. The CDR3 here is CASSPWGGYNEQFF. CDR3 nucleotides: TGCGCCAGCAGCCCGTGGGGGGGATACAATGAGCAGTTCTTC.

The V gene is TRBV5-1, the J gene TRBJ2-1; 9 bases agree with TRBD2. Trimming at V came to 7 bases and at J to 6 bases, leaving 17 bases not matched to a gene. Germline CDR1 SGHRS, CDR2 YFSETQ. This CDR3 has 17 residues. The CDR3 protein is CASGQGLAVGLGNEQFF. DNA of the CDR3: TGCGCCAGCGGTCAGGGACTAGCAGTGGGTCTAGGCAATGAGCAGTTCTTC.

In this sample, this clone turned up once. This chain links TRBV14 with TRBJ2-7; 10 nucleotides agree with TRBD2. V shed 3 bases and J 0 bases; nucleotides not matched to a gene: 5. This CDR3 is 16 amino acids long. CDR1 and CDR2 (germline): SGHDN, FVKESK. CDR3 protein: CASSHAGLAHSYEQYF. The CDR3 DNA follows: TGTGCCAGCAGCCACGCGGGACTAGCGCACTCCTACGAGCAGTACTTC.

About this clone itself: The sample holds other DNA sequences that translate to the same CDR3. The chain links TRBV18 to TRBJ2-7, with 10 bases that match TRBD1. After removal of 2 bases from V and 3 bases from J, the junction contained 1 base not matched to a gene. There are 14 residues in the CDR3. From germline, CDR1 is KGHSH and CDR2 LQKENI. The CDR3 loop reads CASSPGTGDYEQYF. The CDR3 DNA reads as TGTGCCAGCTCACCAGGGACAGGGGACTACGAGCAGTACTTC.

This clone has a single count. This chain links TRBV5-1 with TRBJ2-7; 8 bases map to TRBD2. The junction had 4 bases not matched to a gene; V was cut back by 0 bases and J by 5 bases. The germline CDR1 and CDR2 sequences are SGHRS and YFSETQ. This CDR3 has 14 residues. CDR3 nucleotides: TGCGCCAGCAGCTTGGTCCTTAGCGGGGACGAGCAGTACTTC. This gives the protein CASSLVLSGDEQYF. The variable domain in full, with the rest retrieved from reference TRBV5-1 and TRBJ2-7, is KAGVTQTPRYLIKTRGQQVTLSCSPISGHRSVSWYQQTPGQGLQFLFEYFSETQRNKGNFPGRFSGRQFSNSRSEMNVSTLELGDSALYLCASSLVLSGDEQYFGPGTRLTVT.

The chain employs TRBV7-2 and TRBJ1-4, with 7 nucleotides matching TRBD1. The V and J ends lost 5 bases and 7 bases, in that order; junction bases with no gene match: 13. Germline V CDR1 and CDR2: SGHTA, FQGNSA. CDR3 length: 16 residues. The CDR3 nucleotides read TGTGCCAGCAGCCAAAATCGACAGGGTGACGGTGAAAAACTGTTTTTT. It specifies CASSQNRQGDGEKLFF. The variable domain in full, with the rest retrieved from reference TRBV7-2 and TRBJ1-4, is GAGVSQSPSNKVTEKGKDVELRCDPISGHTALYWYRQSLGQGLEFLIYFQGNSAPDKSGLPSDRFSAERTGGSVSTLTIQRTQQEDSAVYLCASSQNRQGDGEKLFFGSGTQLSVL.

This chain uses TRBV5-1 with TRBJ2-2; a possible D gene is TRBD1 (6 bases). CDR3 size: 21 residues. The germline CDR1 and CDR2 sequences are SGHRS and YFSETQ. Trimming left V 3 bases short and J 1 base short, with 28 bases between. The CDR3 bases are TGCGCCAGCAGCTCCTCGGGGCGGTCGGTAGTAGGACAGATGAACACCGGGGAGCTGTTTTTT. Amino acids: CASSSSGRSVVGQMNTGELFF.

V usage is TRBV7-3 and J usage is TRBJ2-2, with D unresolved. V lost 5 bases and J 7 bases, leaving 11 bases between the germline ends. The CDR3 consists of 13 residues. Germline V CDR1 and CDR2: SGHTA, FQGTGA. The CDR3 is CASSGVSNGELFF. CDR3 in DNA: TGTGCCAGCAGCGGCGTTAGTAACGGGGAGCTGTTTTTT.

This chain links TRBV7-2 with TRBJ2-1, with no clear D. V was cut by 2 bases and J by 6 bases, with 11 bases left in between. Germline CDR1 SGHTA, CDR2 FQGNSA. The CDR3 sequence is 14 residues long. Here the CDR3 reads CASSLHGRRNEQFF. CDR3 in DNA: TGTGCCAGCAGCTTACACGGCCGTCGCAATGAGCAGTTCTTC.

The J gene is TRBJ2-5, the V gene TRBV5-1, with D uncertain. The CDR3 contains 15 residues. Trimming took off 0 bases at V and 1 base at J, with 10 bases between the two ends. The germline V gene has CDR1 SGHRS and CDR2 YFSETQ. CDR3: CASSLAVASQETQYF. CDR3 DNA sequence: TGCGCCAGCAGCTTGGCGGTCGCCTCCCAAGAGACCCAGTACTTC.

This chain uses TRBV11-3 with TRBJ2-7; a possible D gene is TRBD1 (5 bases). The CDR3 is made up of 14 amino acids. Germline V gives CDR1 SGHNT, CDR2 YENEEA. V was pared by 3 bases and J by 4 bases, with 13 bases between. The CDR3 region has the DNA TGTGCCAGCAGCTTTAAGGACACTCCATACGAGCAGTACTTC. This gives the protein CASSFKDTPYEQYF.